These 14 T cell receptor beta chains were all obtained from the same sample, sequenced in a study of blood T cell repertoires in COVID-19. TCRdb keeps only in-frame clones here, not all; method: immunoSEQ multiplex PCR. The sample lists 300,000 to 400,000 clones; under 95% were seen once. Material: peripheral blood. The receptors shown here come from a woman aged 18-30 years who had recovered from COVID-19.

The chain links TRBV30 to TRBJ1-1; 9 bases agree with TRBD1. The CDR3 contains 14 residues. CDR1 is GTSNPN and CDR2 is SVGIG in the germline V gene (reference sequence). Trimming took 8 bases from V and 4 from J; bases not matched to a gene: 11. CDR3 protein: CAGLVTDRGTEAFF. Here the CDR3 DNA reads TGTGCCGGCCTTGTAACGGACAGGGGCACTGAAGCTTTCTTT.

In this sample, this clone turned up once. The chain links TRBV7-8 to TRBJ1-1; 9 bases map to TRBD1. V trimming: 5 bases; J trimming: 4 bases; junction bases outside the gene matches: 2. The germline V gene has CDR1 SGHVS and CDR2 FQNEAQ. CDR3 length: 13 residues. The CDR3 spells CASSLTGGTEAFF. As DNA, the CDR3 is TGTGCCAGCAGCCTGACAGGGGGCACTGAAGCTTTCTTT.

This clone was picked up a small number of times. The gene calls are TRBV5-8 and TRBJ2-7, with a weak D call TRBD2 (5 bases). The CDR3 runs to 14 residues. In germline, CDR1 is SGHTS, CDR2 YDEGEE. Trimming pared 0 bases from V and 7 bases from J, leaving 14 bases between. The CDR3 region is CASSLDRGGWEQYV. DNA of the CDR3: TGTGCCAGCAGCTTGGACCGCGGAGGATGGGAGCAGTACGTC.

This rearrangement joins TRBV7-9 to TRBJ1-5, with D perhaps matching TRBD1 (5 bases). CDR1 and CDR2 (germline): SEHNR, FQNEAQ (reference sequence). Trimming pared 1 base from V and 5 bases from J, leaving 9 bases between. The CDR3 is 14 residues long. The DNA for the CDR3 is TGTGCCAGCAGCTTAGGCTCGGGGGATCAGCCCCAGCATTTT. This encodes CASSLGSGDQPQHF.

The chain links TRBV7-6 to TRBJ2-3, with D perhaps matching TRBD1 (6 bases). Germline CDR1 is SGHVS and CDR2 is FNYEAQ. The CDR3 length is 19 residues. Trimming removed 2 bases at V and 3 bases at J, with 24 bases between. The CDR3 bases are TGTGCCAGCAGCTTACCCCCTTTCGACAGGTTCCTAGGAACAGATACGCAGTATTTT. This encodes CASSLPPFDRFLGTDTQYF.

The chain has TRBV5-1 and TRBJ1-3; possible D gene TRBD1, 5 bases. Trimming pared 4 bases from V and 3 bases from J, leaving 14 bases between. The length of the CDR3 is 15 residues. The germline V gene encodes CDR1 SGHRS and CDR2 YFSETQ. The CDR3 loop reads CASSVGVGYGNTIYF. CDR3 in DNA: TGCGCCAGCAGCGTAGGGGTAGGGTATGGAAACACCATATATTTT.

The chain employs TRBV6-5 and TRBJ1-3; TRBD1 matches at 7 bases. The CDR3 runs 15 residues. The ends lost 0 bases at V and 4 bases at J; junction bases unmatched: 3. In germline, CDR1 is MNHEY, CDR2 SVGAGI. The CDR3 coding sequence is TGTGCCAGCAGTTACTCGACAGGGCTCGGAAACACCATATATTTT. Its protein is CASSYSTGLGNTIYF.

Note on this clone: Here the CDR3 omits its conserved ending phenylalanine or tryptophan, so a read error is the likely source. The DNA is left out, because the CDR3 cannot be placed on it with certainty; the CDR3 is given as TCRdb lists it. J is TRBJ2-7 and V is TRBV27; TRBD2 reflects the table's D call only, with no check against the DNA. The CDR3 comprises 12 residues, both ends counted. The V gene's germline CDR1 is MNHEY and CDR2 SMNVEV (reference sequence). CDR3 region: CASSLGLAGDPA.

CDR3: CATSDNRGRAESETQYF. Here the CDR3 DNA reads TGTGCCACCAGTGATAATCGCGGGAGGGCCGAGTCTGAGACCCAGTACTTC. The chain links TRBV24-1 to TRBJ2-5; 9 bases align to TRBD2. The germline V gene encodes CDR1 KGHDR and CDR2 SFDVKD. The CDR3 covers 17 residues. Unmatched junction bases numbered 12, after V lost 3 bases and J lost 5 bases.

This chain uses TRBV4-3 with TRBJ2-1, with 8 nucleotides matching TRBD1. This CDR3 is built from 15 residues. Germline loops: CDR1 LGHNA, CDR2 YSLEER. Trimming removed 1 base from V and 1 base from J; junction bases left unmatched: 0. The CDR3 here is CASSQGTGSYNEQFF. The CDR3 region has the DNA TGCGCCAGCAGCCAAGGGACAGGGTCCTACAATGAGCAGTTCTTC.

The rearrangement links TRBV20-1 to TRBJ1-2; TRBD1 is a possible D gene (5 bases). Germline values: CDR1 DFQATT, CDR2 SNEGSKA (reference sequence). The CDR3 sequence is 12 residues long. Trimming took off 3 bases at V and 7 bases at J, with 12 bases between the two ends. The chain's CDR3 is CSASIQGIGYTF. CDR3 nucleotide sequence: TGCAGTGCTAGTATCCAGGGAATTGGCTACACCTTC.

The V gene is TRBV6-2 or TRBV6-3, the J gene TRBJ2-7; D uncertain. V was cut by 4 bases and J by 3 bases, with 22 bases left in between. CDR3 length: 17 residues. Germline CDR1 and CDR2: MNHEY and SVGEGT. Here the CDR3 reads CASSSERSPTSLYEQYV. The CDR3 DNA sequence: TGTGCCAGCAGTTCGGAACGGAGCCCAACGTCCCTCTACGAGCAGTACGTC.

V gene TRBV6-2 or TRBV6-3 combines with J gene TRBJ1-3; a possible D gene is TRBD1 (5 bases). The CDR3 consists of 15 residues. Trimming cost V 0 bases and J 1 base, with 7 bases left between them. Germline CDR1 and CDR2: MNHEY and SVGEGT. The CDR3 region is CASSYSTESGNTIYF. The CDR3 bases are TGTGCCAGCAGTTACTCGACAGAGTCTGGAAACACCATATATTTT.

The gene calls are TRBV11-3 and TRBJ2-3, with TRBD2 identical over 12 bases. J lost 4 bases, V lost 2 bases, and 4 bases had no gene match. The CDR3 consists of 16 residues. Germline V gene data show CDR1 as SGHNT and CDR2 as YENEEA. For the CDR3, the DNA is TGTGCCAGCAGCTTACGGACTAGCGGGGCAGCAGATACGCAGTATTTT. This encodes CASSLRTSGAADTQYF.